These 7 T cell receptor beta chains originate from one sample sequenced in a study of long-term antiretroviral therapy in people with HIV. Samples were assayed with immunoSEQ v3.0 at survey level. Using immunoSEQ multiplex PCR, the repertoire was profiled, and TCRdb retains in-frame clones only, with some absent. The sample holds 20,000 to 25,000 clones; less than 85% are singletons and the top ten take roughly an eighth. This specimen was unsorted PBMCs, taken around 1.8 years before starting antiretroviral therapy. The source is a woman aged 40 to 50 with HIV.

To note about this clone: Additional DNA sequences in this sample encode the identical CDR3. V is TRBV7-7 and J is TRBJ2-7; D possibly corresponds to TRBD2 (6 bases). There are 15 residues in the CDR3. In germline, CDR1 is SSHAT, CDR2 FNYEAQ (reference sequence). V was shortened by 1 base and J by 2 bases, with 12 bases between the two germline ends. CDR3 region: CASSLGAGPTYEQYF. The CDR3 DNA reads TGTGCCAGCAGCTTAGGTGCGGGACCTACCTACGAGCAGTACTTC.

CDR3 coding DNA: TGTGCCAGCAGCTTAGGGGGACAGTGGCACTACGAGCAGTACTTC. This codes for CASSLGGQWHYEQYF. The chain links TRBV13 to TRBJ2-7, with 7 positions matching TRBD1. Germline values: CDR1 PRHDT, CDR2 FYEKMQ (reference sequence). This CDR3 contains 15 residues. Unmatched junction bases numbered 5, after V lost 0 bases and J lost 3 bases.

The V gene is TRBV5-1, the J gene TRBJ2-3; 10 bases fit TRBD1. The V and J ends lost 0 bases and 4 bases, in that order; junction bases with no gene match: 17. CDR3 length: 20 amino acids. Germline V lookup: CDR1 SGHRS, CDR2 YFSETQ. The CDR3 sequence is CASSLVRGTEDRGRPDTQYF. CDR3 in DNA: TGCGCCAGCAGCTTGGTTCGAGGGACCGAGGACAGGGGGAGGCCAGATACGCAGTATTTT.

This rearrangement joins TRBV6-1 to TRBJ2-7; 9 nucleotides agree with TRBD1. V was pared by 5 bases and J by 3 bases, with 5 bases of the junction left unmatched. The CDR3 spans 14 residues. The V gene's germline CDR1 is MNHNS and CDR2 SASEGT. CDR3 nucleotides: TGTGCCAGCAGTCGGACAGGGGTGGTCTACGAGCAGTACTTC. Translated, it gives CASSRTGVVYEQYF.

The chain uses TRBV7-9 and TRBJ1-1; unclear D gene. The CDR3 runs 15 residues. Trimming took 5 bases from V and 4 from J, leaving 17 bases between them. Germline V gene data show CDR1 as SEHNR and CDR2 as FQNEAQ (reference sequence). The CDR3 nucleotides read TGTGCCAGCAGCCCGCAGGCCCATTCTAGCACTGAAGCTTTCTTT. This gives the protein CASSPQAHSSTEAFF.

By frequency in the sample, this clone is medium-sized. V usage is TRBV2 and J usage is TRBJ2-1; 8 bases are a match to TRBD2. V was pared by 11 bases and J by 5 bases, with 8 bases of the junction left unmatched. Germline CDR1 and CDR2: SNHLY and FYNNEI. The CDR3 consists of 13 residues. CDR3 sequence (DNA): TGTGCCGTCGGGACTAGGCTGGACAATGAGCAGTTCTTC. Translating gives CAVGTRLDNEQFF.

The genes are TRBV10-1 and TRBJ2-5; 9 bases fit TRBD2. Germline V CDR1 and CDR2: WNHNN, SYGVQD (reference sequence). This CDR3 comprises 14 residues. J gave up 2 bases and V 3 bases, and 1 base lay outside the gene matches. The DNA of the CDR3 is TGCGCCAGCAGTGAAGCGGGAGGACAAGAGACCCAGTACTTC. This translates into CASSEAGGQETQYF.